A selection of T cell receptor beta chains follows, all from one sample in a study of cytomegalovirus exposure and HLA in healthy donors. TCRdb's table, derived via immunoSEQ multiplex PCR, lists solely in-frame clones and lacks some. Among over 85,000 clones listed, 70% to 80% were seen once. Sequenced: PBMCs. Every receptor here comes from a young man in good health and CMV-seronegative. CDR3s include the opening cysteine and the closing phenylalanine or tryptophan. A D gene is named only where the DNA matches it firmly. The size entry is marked missing in some rows and otherwise reads once, few, many or a size class.

cdr3_length	v_call	d_call	clone_size	j_call	cdr3_aa	cdr3_nt
14	TRBV6-5	-	-	TRBJ2-7	CASSYRGTFHEQYF	TGTGCCAGCAGTTACCGGGGAACCTTCCACGAGCAGTACTTC
14	TRBV6-1	-	-	TRBJ2-5	CASRSGGGREVQYF	TGTGCCAGCAGGAGCGGAGGCGGCAGGGAGGTCCAGTACTTC
16	TRBV6-6	-	-	TRBJ1-4	CASRPHGGQNSEKLFF	TGTGCCAGCAGACCCCACGGGGGGCAGAATAGTGAAAAACTGTTTTTT
14	TRBV10-3	TRBD1	few	TRBJ2-5	CAISDGQGRETQYF	TGTGCCATCAGTGATGGACAGGGCAGAGAGACCCAGTACTTC
15	TRBV9	TRBD2	-	TRBJ2-1	CASSPHLAVNNEQFF	TGTGCCAGCAGCCCTCATCTAGCGGTCAACAATGAGCAGTTCTTC
16	TRBV4-1	-	-	TRBJ1-1	CASRPEAGRVRTEAFF	TGCGCCAGCAGGCCCGAGGCGGGTAGGGTCCGGACTGAAGCTTTCTTT
17	TRBV5-6	TRBD2	-	TRBJ2-3	CASSLGDRGRAPDTQYF	TGTGCCAGCAGCTTGGGGGATCGCGGGAGGGCCCCAGATACGCAGTATTTT
12	TRBV10-3	-	few	TRBJ1-5	CAIKGDGQPQHF	TGTGCCATCAAGGGGGATGGCCAGCCCCAGCATTTT
14	TRBV5-6	TRBD1	many	TRBJ1-1	CASSSRDRVPEAFF	TGTGCCAGCAGCTCCCGGGACAGGGTTCCTGAAGCTTTCTTT
14	TRBV5-5	TRBD1	few	TRBJ2-3	CASSPTGGTDTQYF	TGTGCCAGCAGCCCCACAGGGGGCACAGATACGCAGTATTTT
15	TRBV7-9	TRBD1	-	TRBJ2-3	CSSSHWTGGTDTQYF	TGTTCCAGCAGTCATTGGACAGGGGGTACAGATACGCAGTATTTT
14	TRBV7-2	-	-	TRBJ2-1	CASSLVSSYNEQFF	TGTGCCAGCAGCTTAGTATCGTCCTACAATGAGCAGTTCTTC
17	TRBV21-1	-	-	TRBJ1-5	CASSKQETGGFNQPQHF	TGTGCCAGCAGCAAACAAGAGACAGGGGGTTTTAATCAGCCCCAGCATTTT
15	TRBV6-5	-	-	TRBJ2-2	CASSYSQGGAGELFF	TGTGCCAGCAGTTACTCACAGGGGGGGGCCGGGGAGCTGTTTTTT
12	TRBV19	-	-	TRBJ1-2	CASSLQAYGYTF	TGTGCCAGTAGTCTACAGGCCTATGGCTACACCTTC
15	TRBV7-2	TRBD2	-	TRBJ2-7	CASTLTSGGYYEQYF	TGTGCCAGCACCTTAACTAGCGGGGGGTACTACGAGCAGTACTTC
10	TRBV2	-	-	TRBJ2-1	CASSLNEQFF	TGTGCCAGCAGTCTAAATGAGCAGTTCTTC
15	TRBV19	-	-	TRBJ2-1	CASTTGGNTYNEQFF	TGTGCCAGTACCACTGGCGGGAACACCTACAATGAGCAGTTCTTC
16	TRBV5-4	TRBD1	-	TRBJ2-5	CASSSPGTGPQETQYF	TGTGCCAGCAGCTCCCCCGGGACAGGTCCACAAGAGACCCAGTACTTC